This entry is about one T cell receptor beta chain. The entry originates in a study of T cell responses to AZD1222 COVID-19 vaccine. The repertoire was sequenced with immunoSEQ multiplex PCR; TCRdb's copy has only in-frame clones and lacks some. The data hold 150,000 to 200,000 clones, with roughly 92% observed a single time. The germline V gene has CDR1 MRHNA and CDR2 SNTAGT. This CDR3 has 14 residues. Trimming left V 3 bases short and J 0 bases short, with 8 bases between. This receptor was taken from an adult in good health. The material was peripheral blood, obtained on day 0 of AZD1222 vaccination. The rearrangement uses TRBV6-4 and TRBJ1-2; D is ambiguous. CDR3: CASSEAVANYGYTF. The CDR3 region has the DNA TGTGCCAGCAGTGAAGCGGTGGCTAACTATGGCTACACCTTC.